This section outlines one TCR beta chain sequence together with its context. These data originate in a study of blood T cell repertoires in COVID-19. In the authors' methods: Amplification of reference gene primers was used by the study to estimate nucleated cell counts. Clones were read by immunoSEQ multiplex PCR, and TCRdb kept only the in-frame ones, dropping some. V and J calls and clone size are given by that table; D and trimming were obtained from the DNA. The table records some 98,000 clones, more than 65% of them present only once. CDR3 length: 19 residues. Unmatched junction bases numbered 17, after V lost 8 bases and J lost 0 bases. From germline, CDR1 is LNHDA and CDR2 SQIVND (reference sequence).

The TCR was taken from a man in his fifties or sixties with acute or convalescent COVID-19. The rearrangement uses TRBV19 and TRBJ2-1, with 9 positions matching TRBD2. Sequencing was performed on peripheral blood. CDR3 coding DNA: TGTGCCAGTGCCCTGTCTGGCGGGGGGGCCGTGAGCTCCTACAATGAGCAGTTCTTC. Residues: CASALSGGGAVSSYNEQFF.